This T cell receptor (beta chain) was profiled in a study of chemoradiotherapy in HPV16-positive cancers. Study context: Candidate HPV-specific T-cell clones and common TCR motifs came from functional assays in a couple of HPV16-positive patients.

On this clone: Its antigen is unidentified.

Study-level points and caveats: Non-HPV-specific T cells did not expand in tumors during treatment, whereas candidate HPV-specific clones and E7-related motifs did. HPV-specific T cells were functionally defined from only a couple of HPV16-positive patients.

Sequenced by immunoSEQ multiplex PCR; TCRdb stores in-frame clones only, minus some. The sample records 7,700 or so clones, approximately 73% being singletons. This CDR3 has 13 amino acids. Germline V gene lookup returns CDR1 SGHTA and CDR2 FQGNSA. The germline V and J ends were trimmed by 8 bases and 0 bases, with 11 bases remaining between them. Repertoires were sampled repeatedly during chemoradiotherapy. This receptor was taken from a human donor with HPV-associated anogenital cancer. The V call is TRBV7-2, the J call TRBJ2-7; no clear D. This material was acquired from a patient who underwent chemoradiotherapy. CDR3 bases: TGTGCCAGCGCATGGGCTCTCTCCTACGAGCAGTACTTC. Amino acids: CASAWALSYEQYF.